This is a list of T cell receptor beta chains from one sample in a study of beta chain features in type 1 diabetes. Measured with immunoSEQ multiplex PCR; TCRdb has only the in-frame clones, and not every one. Of 280,000 or so clones detected, over 12% appear once; the ten largest clones hold 0.015%. The sample was naive CD4+ T cells from blood. These receptors came from a man between 18 and 29 years old with type 1 diabetes. CDR3s include the opening cysteine and the closing phenylalanine or tryptophan. A D gene is named only where the DNA matches it firmly. Only part of the rows carry a size: once, few, many, or a class if the clone is expanded.

d_call | j_call | v_call | clone_size | cdr3_nt | cdr3_aa
TRBD2 | TRBJ2-1 | TRBV9 | few | TGTGCCAGCAGCGGGACTAGCGGCTACAATGAGCAGTTCTTC | CASSGTSGYNEQFF
TRBD1 | TRBJ1-2 | TRBV4-3 | NA | TGCGCCAGCAGCCAAGCGGTGGACAGGGAGGACTATGGCTACACCTTC | CASSQAVDREDYGYTF
TRBD2 | TRBJ2-7 | TRBV4-3 | NA | TGCGCCAGCAGCCAAGATCTGGTCGGGGGGGCCTACGAGCAGTACTTC | CASSQDLVGGAYEQYF
NA | TRBJ2-3 | TRBV28 | NA | TGTGCCACAACTCCCCGCGGGGATACGCAGTATTTT | CATTPRGDTQYF
NA | TRBJ2-2 | TRBV4-1 | few | TGCGCCAGCAGCCGGAGCACCAACACCGGGGAGCTGTTTTTT | CASSRSTNTGELFF
NA | TRBJ2-2 | TRBV5-1 | few | TGCGCCAGCAGCCATGCGTCCGGTAGCGGGGAGCTGTTTTTT | CASSHASGSGELFF
TRBD2 | TRBJ2-2 | TRBV9 | NA | TGTGCCAGCAGCGTAGGGGGACTAGCGGGCACCGGGGAGCTGTTTTTT | CASSVGGLAGTGELFF
TRBD1 | TRBJ1-5 | TRBV6-5 | NA | TGTGCCAGCAGCCACAGGGGGGATCAGCCCCAGCATTTT | CASSHRGDQPQHF
NA | TRBJ2-5 | TRBV19 | few | TGTGCCAGTAGTATGGACAGCGACCAAGAGACCCAGTACTTC | CASSMDSDQETQYF
NA | TRBJ2-7 | TRBV28 | few | TGTGCCAGCCCTAAGCGCGCCGATCCCTACGAGCAGTACTTC | CASPKRADPYEQYF
NA | TRBJ1-1 | TRBV10-3 | NA | TGTGCCATCAGTGAGTCCGAGACTGAAGCTTTCTTT | CAISESETEAFF
TRBD2 | TRBJ2-5 | TRBV9 | NA | TGTGCCAGCAGCGTAGCAACAGGGACTAGAGAGACCCAGTACTTC | CASSVATGTRETQYF
NA | TRBJ1-5 | TRBV4-3 | NA | TGCGCCAGCAGCCAAGATGCCGGTATTCAGCCCCAGCATTTT | CASSQDAGIQPQHF
NA | TRBJ1-2 | TRBV20-1 | few | TGCAGTGCTAGAGCCCAGGGAGGCTACACCTTC | CSARAQGGYTF
TRBD1 | TRBJ1-6 | TRBV28 | NA | TGTGCCAGCAGCCTGTACCCCGGGACAGGGCTATCACCCCTCCACTTT | CASSLYPGTGLSPLHF
TRBD2 | TRBJ2-7 | TRBV28 | NA | TGTGCCAGTTCACTAGCGGTCCTTGCTCCCTACGAGCAGTACTTC | CASSLAVLAPYEQYF
NA | TRBJ1-4 | TRBV11-2 | NA | TGTGCCAGCAGCTTAACCCAGGGTAATGAAAAACTGTTTTTT | CASSLTQGNEKLFF
TRBD1 | TRBJ1-2 | TRBV7-2 | NA | TGTGCCAGCAGCTCAGGGTACAGGGGTACCCGTAACTATGGCTACACCTTC | CASSSGYRGTRNYGYTF
TRBD2 | TRBJ2-3 | TRBV28 | NA | TGTGCCAGCAGTCCTCTAGCGGGTATAACAGATACGCAGTATTTT | CASSPLAGITDTQYF
NA | TRBJ2-7 | TRBV28 | few | TGTGCCAGCAGTTTGATCAGGGTTTACGAGCAGTACTTC | CASSLIRVYEQYF
TRBD2 | TRBJ2-7 | TRBV4-1 | few | TGCGCCAGCAGCCCGGGACTAGCGGGCTACGAGCAGTACTTC | CASSPGLAGYEQYF
NA | TRBJ2-5 | TRBV28 | NA | TGTGCCAGCAGTCCCTTCCCTGTAGAGACCCAGTACTTC | CASSPFPVETQYF
TRBD1 | TRBJ1-4 | TRBV30 | NA | TGTGCCTGGAGTGCGGGACAGGCAACTAATGAAAAACTGTTTTTT | CAWSAGQATNEKLFF
NA | TRBJ1-5 | TRBV4-1 | NA | TGCGCCAGCAGCCAAGCTGGGGGCGGCAATCAGCCCCAGCATTTT | CASSQAGGGNQPQHF
NA | TRBJ1-6 | TRBV4-3 | few | TGCGCCAGCAGCCAAGGGGAGGACTCACCCCTCCACTTT | CASSQGEDSPLHF
TRBD1 | TRBJ1-2 | TRBV12-5 | NA | TGTGCTAGTGGTTGGCCCCAGGGACAGGGGTGTGGCTACACCTTC | CASGWPQGQGCGYTF
NA | TRBJ2-3 | TRBV19 | few | TGTGCCAGTAGTATGGTACACACAGATACGCAGTATTTT | CASSMVHTDTQYF
TRBD2 | TRBJ2-1 | TRBV5-4 | NA | TGTGCCAGCAGCTTGACCGGCGGGAGTATCGACAATGAGCAGTTCTTC | CASSLTGGSIDNEQFF
NA | TRBJ1-5 | TRBV6-4 | NA | TGTGCCAGCAGTGAGGAGGGCCTTAGCAATCAGCCCCAGCATTTT | CASSEEGLSNQPQHF
TRBD2 | TRBJ2-4 | TRBV10-3 | few | TGTGCCATCAGTGAAGGTAGCGGGATGGGATTAAACATTCAGTACTTC | CAISEGSGMGLNIQYF
NA | TRBJ2-1 | TRBV15 | few | TGTGCCACCAGCAGAGTAGACCAGGGTGAGCAGTTCTTC | CATSRVDQGEQFF
NA | TRBJ2-1 | TRBV19 | few | TGTGCCAGTAGTAGCGGCCCGGGAATCTACAATGAGCAGTTCTTC | CASSSGPGIYNEQFF
NA | TRBJ2-3 | TRBV2 | NA | TGTGCCGGGGGGACCTCTGGCACAGATACGCAGTATTTT | CAGGTSGTDTQYF